These 22 T cell receptor beta chains were all obtained from the same sample, sequenced in a study of T cell repertoires and HLA-DP antigens. These receptors' antigens are unknown. Data came from immunoSEQ multiplex PCR; TCRdb stores just in-frame clones and leaves some out. The table includes 65,000 to 90,000 clones, about 82% detected once. What was sequenced was CD4+ T cells from PBMCs. Source of these receptors: a man aged 55 to 70 in good health and CMV-seronegative.

The chain employs TRBV27 and TRBJ1-5; 10 nucleotides align to TRBD1. With 5 bases clipped from V and 0 bases from J, the junction kept 4 bases outside the gene matches. CDR3 length: 16 residues. Germline V gene data show CDR1 as MNHEY and CDR2 as SMNVEV (reference sequence). This chain's CDR3 is CASSPDRGNSNQPQHF. For the CDR3, the DNA is TGTGCCAGCAGTCCGGACAGGGGGAATAGCAATCAGCCCCAGCATTTT.

J is TRBJ2-3 and V is TRBV15, with D possibly matching TRBD2 (6 bases). Germline CDR1 LNHNV, CDR2 YYDKDF (reference sequence). V dropped 1 base and J dropped 3 bases, with 11 bases sitting between them. CDR3 length: 15 residues. DNA for the CDR3: TGTGCCACCAGCAGAGCCCCCCGGGAGACAGATACGCAGTATTTT. It is translated as CATSRAPRETDTQYF.

V usage is TRBV7-3 and J usage is TRBJ2-3; either TRBD1 or TRBD2 may supply D (5 bases each). The CDR3 is made up of 17 amino acids. V was trimmed by 5 bases and J by 2 bases, leaving 20 bases between them. Germline CDR1 is SGHTA and CDR2 is FQGTGA. The CDR3 sequence: CASSDYTGRFSTDTQYF. For the CDR3, the DNA is TGTGCCAGCAGCGACTACACGGGGCGGTTCTCCACAGATACGCAGTATTTT.

The chain links TRBV5-5 to TRBJ1-4; D not certain. Germline loops: CDR1 SGHKS, CDR2 YYEKEE (reference sequence). V lost 3 bases to trimming and J lost 0 bases, with 9 bases between them. The CDR3 is made up of 15 amino acids. The CDR3 sequence: CASSSPGSTNEKLFF. The DNA for the CDR3 is TGTGCCAGCAGCTCACCGGGATCAACTAATGAAAAACTGTTTTTT.

The V and J genes are TRBV5-1 and TRBJ1-1, with D possibly matching TRBD1 (6 bases). Germline V gene data show CDR1 as SGHRS and CDR2 as YFSETQ. The length of the CDR3 is 14 residues. V was pared by 7 bases and J by 0 bases, with 13 bases between. CDR3 residues: CASYRQDMNTEAFF. CDR3 in DNA: TGCGCCAGCTATAGACAGGACATGAACACTGAAGCTTTCTTT.

This clone was seen a few times. V usage is TRBV5-3 and J usage is TRBJ1-5, with D maybe TRBD1 (5 bases). TRBV5-3 is given ORF status, its function remaining uncertain. V was shortened by 6 bases and J by 6 bases, with 19 bases between the two germline ends. The CDR3 sequence is 15 residues long. DNA for the CDR3: TGTGCCAGAACCCTTCCCAGGGTGAAAAGTCAGCCCCAGCATTTT. Encoded protein: CARTLPRVKSQPQHF.

CDR3 DNA: TGTGCCAGCAGTGAATCCAATTGGGGGGCGCGGGTCACCGGGGAGCTGTTTTTT. Protein: CASSESNWGARVTGELFF. This chain connects TRBV6-1 to TRBJ2-2, with D perhaps matching TRBD1 or TRBD2 (6 bases each). The CDR3 spans 18 residues. The germline CDR1 and CDR2 sequences are MNHNS and SASEGT. V gave up 2 bases and J gave up 4 bases, with 20 bases separating them.

The chain links TRBV10-3 to TRBJ1-1; 7 bases line up with TRBD1. The CDR3 length is 14 residues. Looked up from germline, CDR1 is ENHRY and CDR2 is SYGVKD. V was clipped by 6 bases and J by 1 base; unmatched bases: 5. This CDR3 reads CAIRKTGTNTEAFF. CDR3 nucleotide sequence: TGTGCCATCAGGAAGACAGGGACGAACACTGAAGCTTTCTTT.

The sample holds a few counts of this clone. The V and J genes are TRBV11-2 and TRBJ2-7; D gene ambiguous. Germline V gene lookup returns CDR1 SGHAT and CDR2 FQNNGV. V was shortened by 5 bases and J by 2 bases, with 13 bases between the two germline ends. This CDR3 region has 14 residues. For the CDR3, the DNA is TGTGCCAGCAGCCCCATAAGGGTCCCCTACGAGCAGTACTTC. Protein: CASSPIRVPYEQYF.

The chain links TRBV28 to TRBJ2-3, with 7 nucleotides matching TRBD1. With 10 bases clipped from V and 5 bases from J, the junction kept 9 bases outside the gene matches. In germline, CDR1 is MDHEN, CDR2 SYDVKM. The CDR3 consists of 13 residues. The CDR3 sequence: CAILDRAKDTQYF. The CDR3 bases are TGTGCCATCTTAGACAGGGCCAAAGATACGCAGTATTTT. The full variable domain, its missing parts supplied by reference TRBV28 and TRBJ2-3, is DVKVTQSSRYLVKRTGEKVFLECVQDMDHENMFWYRQDPGLGLRLIYFSYDVKMKEKGDIPEGYSVSREKKERFSLILESASTNQTSMYLCAILDRAKDTQYFGPGTRLTVL.

The V call is TRBV5-1, the J call TRBJ2-5, with 7 bases that match TRBD1. V was pared by 4 bases and J by 2 bases, with 8 bases of the junction left unmatched. Germline V gene lookup returns CDR1 SGHRS and CDR2 YFSETQ. This CDR3 contains 15 residues. DNA of the CDR3: TGCGCCAGCAGCCCTGGGCCGGGACAGCAAGAGACCCAGTACTTC. Its protein product is CASSPGPGQQETQYF.

The rearrangement links TRBV19 to TRBJ1-5; 7 nucleotides line up with TRBD1. From germline, CDR1 is LNHDA and CDR2 SQIVND (reference sequence). V was pared by 3 bases and J by 4 bases, with 6 bases of the junction left unmatched. The CDR3 spans 15 residues. CDR3 region: CASSMDQGGNQPQHF. The CDR3 nucleotides read TGTGCCAGTAGTATGGATCAGGGGGGGAATCAGCCCCAGCATTTT.

This rearrangement joins TRBV11-2 to TRBJ1-1, with a possible D match to TRBD1 (5 bases). CDR3 length: 14 amino acids. The V gene's germline CDR1 is SGHAT and CDR2 FQNNGV. Deletions cut 0 bases from V and 6 bases from J, with 11 bases between. The CDR3 DNA reads as TGTGCCAGCAGCTTAGATCTGGGGCGGCCTGAAGCTTTCTTT. It specifies CASSLDLGRPEAFF.

The rearrangement links TRBV6-4 to TRBJ2-7, with D unresolved. This CDR3 contains 14 residues. V lost 7 bases and J 2 bases, leaving 15 bases between the germline ends. Germline-derived CDR1 and CDR2 are MRHNA and SNTAGT. The CDR3 nucleotides read TGTGCCAGCATCGCACCCCTTGGGGCCTACGAGCAGTACGTC. Translation gives CASIAPLGAYEQYV.

This chain joins TRBV9 and TRBJ2-7; D is possibly TRBD2 (5 bases). This CDR3 region has 14 residues. From germline, CDR1 is SGDLS and CDR2 YYNGEE. V was pared by 0 bases and J by 5 bases, with 12 bases between. CDR3 coding DNA: TGTGCCAGCAGCGTAGCCGGAGGAGCCAACGAGCAGTACTTC. Translation: CASSVAGGANEQYF.

The rearrangement uses TRBV4-2 and TRBJ1-1, with unresolved D. The CDR3 is 12 residues long. V was shortened by 8 bases and J by 4 bases, with 11 bases between the two germline ends. Germline CDR1 and CDR2: LGHNA and YNFKEQ. The DNA for the CDR3 is TGTGCCAGCCACGACGGGTCCACTGAAGCTTTCTTT. It yields the protein CASHDGSTEAFF.

The CDR3 DNA is TGTGCCAGCAGTGTAAGCGGGGGGATACATGAGCAGTTCTTC. Translation: CASSVSGGIHEQFF. The chain uses TRBV2 and TRBJ2-1, with 9 positions matching TRBD2. The CDR3 contains 14 residues. CDR1 is SNHLY, CDR2 FYNNEI, per germline. J was trimmed by 8 bases and V by 4 bases; bases with no gene match: 6.

To note about this clone: This specimen includes other DNA sequences encoding the same CDR3. The genes are TRBV7-8 and TRBJ1-1, with 11 bases that match TRBD1. The trim removed 3 bases at V and 1 base at J, leaving 4 bases unmatched. The CDR3 is 16 residues long. Germline-derived CDR1 and CDR2 are SGHVS and FQNEAQ. The CDR3 spells CASSLRDRGSNTEAFF. DNA of the CDR3: TGTGCCAGCAGCTTGAGGGACAGGGGGTCGAACACTGAAGCTTTCTTT.

The chain joins TRBV7-8 to TRBJ1-1; D may be TRBD1 (6 bases). Trimming stripped 4 bases from V and 0 bases from J, with 18 bases between. The length of the CDR3 is 17 residues. Germline lookup yields CDR1 SGHVS and CDR2 FQNEAQ. The CDR3 is CASSSRHDRLMNTEAFF. In DNA form, the CDR3 reads TGTGCCAGCAGCTCCCGACATGACAGGCTGATGAACACTGAAGCTTTCTTT. The full variable domain, completed using reference TRBV7-8 and TRBJ1-1, is GAGVSQSPRYKVAKRGQDVALRCDPISGHVSLFWYQQALGQGPEFLTYFQNEAQLDKSGLPSDRFFAERPEGSVSTLKIQRTQQEDSAVYLCASSSRHDRLMNTEAFFGQGTRLTVV.

The rearrangement links TRBV25-1 to TRBJ1-2; D call uncertain. Trimming took 4 bases from V and 4 from J, leaving 7 bases between them. CDR3 size: 12 residues. Germline lookup yields CDR1 MGHDK and CDR2 SYGVNS. CDR3: CASSGNSYGYTF. The CDR3 coding sequence is TGTGCCAGCAGTGGGAACAGCTATGGCTACACCTTC.

This chain uses TRBV6-4 with TRBJ1-4; the match to TRBD1 covers 7 bases. The CDR3 sequence is 16 residues long. Germline V gene lookup returns CDR1 MRHNA and CDR2 SNTAGT. V lost 4 bases, J lost 0 bases, and 5 bases stayed unmatched. CDR3 in DNA: TGTGCCAGCAGTGTCAGGGGGAGGGCAACTAATGAAAAACTGTTTTTT. As protein: CASSVRGRATNEKLFF.

The rearrangement uses TRBV9 and TRBJ1-1; D is unclear. This CDR3 region has 13 residues. The germline V gene has CDR1 SGDLS and CDR2 YYNGEE. The V end lost 0 bases, the J end lost 1 base, and 4 bases lay between the germline ends. Here the CDR3 DNA reads TGTGCCAGCAGCGTAGGTCCGAACACTGAAGCTTTCTTT. Its protein is CASSVGPNTEAFF.